The clone carrying this T cell receptor beta chain was counted only a few times. As yet, its antigen is unknown. TCRdb re-called the 5' RACE reads with MiXCR, one entry per CDR3 protein. The data hold about 800,000 distinct CDR3 sequences, with approximately 12% observed a single time. The source of the sample is a study of CD8 T cells in ankylosing spondylitis. This CDR3 region has 11 residues. Germline V gene data show CDR1 as DFQATT and CDR2 as SNEGSKA (reference sequence). Findings of the study overall: Disease-linked clones were CD8+ and relatively rare in peripheral blood. Disease-linked clones reportedly concentrated significantly in matched ankylosing spondylitis synovial fluid. Apparently characteristic of ankylosing spondylitis blood was a TCR beta motif (fewer than ten highly homologous variants).

The sequence came from a male donor with ankylosing spondylitis. The specimen sequenced was blood, either unsorted or a sorted T cell fraction (not recorded which). The chain carries TRBV20-1 and TRBJ2-1, with D tentatively TRBD1 (6 bases). The CDR3, as DNA: TGCGGTGGACAGTACTACAATGAGCAGTTCTTC. Encoded protein: CGGQYYNEQFF.